This paragraph covers one T cell receptor beta chain sequence. The data originate from a study of blood T cell repertoires in COVID-19. Study-wide background: The analysed material was cDNA or gDNA that came from T cells, B-cell-depleted T cells, or PBMCs.

Sequencing used immunoSEQ multiplex PCR; TCRdb keeps in-frame clones, though not all of them. Of approximately 280,000 clones in the sample, 90% were seen once. The germline V gene encodes CDR1 LNHDA and CDR2 SQIVND (reference sequence). The CDR3 length is 13 residues. V was trimmed by 3 bases and J by 3 bases, leaving 8 bases between them. Sequenced input: PBMCs or T cells enriched from blood (not recorded which). The chain recombines TRBV19 with TRBJ1-1; D not resolved. The source of this sequence is a woman aged 18 to 35 with acute COVID-19. As DNA, the CDR3 is TGTGCCAGTAGTATCTTCCGGGACACTGAAGCTTTCTTT. It specifies CASSIFRDTEAFF.